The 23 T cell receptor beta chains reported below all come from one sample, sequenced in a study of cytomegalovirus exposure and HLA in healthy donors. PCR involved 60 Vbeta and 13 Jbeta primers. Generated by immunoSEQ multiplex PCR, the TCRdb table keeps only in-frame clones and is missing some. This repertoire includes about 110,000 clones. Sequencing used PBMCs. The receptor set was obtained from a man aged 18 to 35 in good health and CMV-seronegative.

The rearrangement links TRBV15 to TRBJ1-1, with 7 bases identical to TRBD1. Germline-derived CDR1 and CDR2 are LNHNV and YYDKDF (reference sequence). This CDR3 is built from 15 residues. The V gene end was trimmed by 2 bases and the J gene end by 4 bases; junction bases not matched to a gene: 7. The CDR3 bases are TGTGCCACCAGCAGACCGACAGGGAGCGGCACTGAAGCTTTCTTT. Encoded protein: CATSRPTGSGTEAFF.

CDR3 in amino acids: CASSVGQGGTNEKLFF. The CDR3 DNA reads TGTGCCAGCAGCGTAGGCCAGGGGGGAACTAATGAAAAACTGTTTTTT. V and J are TRBV9 and TRBJ1-4; TRBD1 matches at 7 bases. Germline trimming cut 0 bases from V and 1 base from J; bases unmatched to any gene: 3. The CDR3 runs 16 residues. The V gene's germline CDR1 is SGDLS and CDR2 YYNGEE.

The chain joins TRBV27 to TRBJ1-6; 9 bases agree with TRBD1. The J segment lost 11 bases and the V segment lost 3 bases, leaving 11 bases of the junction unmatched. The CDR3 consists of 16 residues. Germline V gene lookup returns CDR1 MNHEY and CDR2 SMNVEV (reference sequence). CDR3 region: CASSFAPGTGFPPLHF. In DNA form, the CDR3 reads TGTGCCAGCAGTTTTGCCCCCGGGACAGGGTTTCCACCCCTCCACTTT.

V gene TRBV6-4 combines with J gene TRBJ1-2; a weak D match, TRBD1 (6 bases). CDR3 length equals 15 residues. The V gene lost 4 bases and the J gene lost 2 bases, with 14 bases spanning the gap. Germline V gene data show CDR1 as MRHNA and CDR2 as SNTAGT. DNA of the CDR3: TGTGCCAGCAGTGCCCAACAGGGCCCGAACTATGGCTACACCTTC. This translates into CASSAQQGPNYGYTF.

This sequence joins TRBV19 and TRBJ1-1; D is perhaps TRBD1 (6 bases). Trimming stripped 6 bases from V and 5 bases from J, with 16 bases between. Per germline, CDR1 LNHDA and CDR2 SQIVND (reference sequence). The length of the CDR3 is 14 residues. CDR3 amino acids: CASRTTGSRTEAFF. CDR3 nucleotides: TGTGCCAGTAGAACTACAGGGAGTCGAACTGAAGCTTTCTTT.

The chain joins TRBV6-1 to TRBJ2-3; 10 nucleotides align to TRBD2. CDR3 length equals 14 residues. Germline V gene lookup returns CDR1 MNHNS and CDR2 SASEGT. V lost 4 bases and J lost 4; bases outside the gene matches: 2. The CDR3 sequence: CASSALAGADTQYF. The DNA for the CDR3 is TGTGCCAGCAGTGCCCTAGCGGGAGCAGATACGCAGTATTTT.

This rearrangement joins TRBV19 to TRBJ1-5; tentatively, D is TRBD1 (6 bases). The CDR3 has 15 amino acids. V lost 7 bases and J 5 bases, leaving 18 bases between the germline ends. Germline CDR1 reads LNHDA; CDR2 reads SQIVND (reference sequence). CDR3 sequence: CASNHLRDTYQPQHF. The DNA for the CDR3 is TGTGCCAGTAATCACCTCCGGGACACCTATCAGCCCCAGCATTTT.

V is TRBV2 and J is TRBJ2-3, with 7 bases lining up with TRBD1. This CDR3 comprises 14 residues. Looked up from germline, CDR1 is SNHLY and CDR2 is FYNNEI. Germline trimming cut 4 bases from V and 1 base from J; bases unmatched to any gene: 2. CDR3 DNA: TGTGCCAGCAGTGCCACAGGGGGCACAGATACGCAGTATTTT. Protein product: CASSATGGTDTQYF.

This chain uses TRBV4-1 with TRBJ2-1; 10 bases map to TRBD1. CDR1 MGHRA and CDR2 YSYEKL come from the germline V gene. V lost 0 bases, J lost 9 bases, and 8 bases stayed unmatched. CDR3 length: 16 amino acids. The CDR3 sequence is CASSQDRGQGTGEQFF. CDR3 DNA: TGCGCCAGCAGCCAAGATAGGGGACAGGGGACCGGTGAGCAGTTCTTC.

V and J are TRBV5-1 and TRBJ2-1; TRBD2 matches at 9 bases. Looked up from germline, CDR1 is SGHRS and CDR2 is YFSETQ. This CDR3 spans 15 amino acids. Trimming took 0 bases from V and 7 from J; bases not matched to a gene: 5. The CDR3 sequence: CASSLGVAGVNEQFF. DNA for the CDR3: TGCGCCAGCAGCTTGGGGGTAGCGGGGGTTAATGAGCAGTTCTTC. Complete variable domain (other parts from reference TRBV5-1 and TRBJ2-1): KAGVTQTPRYLIKTRGQQVTLSCSPISGHRSVSWYQQTPGQGLQFLFEYFSETQRNKGNFPGRFSGRQFSNSRSEMNVSTLELGDSALYLCASSLGVAGVNEQFFGPGTRLTVL.

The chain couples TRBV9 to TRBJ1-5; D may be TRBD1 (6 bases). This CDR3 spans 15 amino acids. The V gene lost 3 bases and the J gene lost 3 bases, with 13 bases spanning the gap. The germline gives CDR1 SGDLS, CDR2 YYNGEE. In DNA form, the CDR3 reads TGTGCCAGCAGCGGAGGGGGGGGGCCCAATCAGCCCCAGCATTTT. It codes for CASSGGGGPNQPQHF.

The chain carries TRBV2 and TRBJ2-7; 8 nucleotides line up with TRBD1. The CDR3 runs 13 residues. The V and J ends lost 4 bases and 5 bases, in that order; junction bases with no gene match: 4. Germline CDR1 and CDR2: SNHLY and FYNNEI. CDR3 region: CASSGTGFDEQYF. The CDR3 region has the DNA TGTGCCAGCAGTGGGACAGGGTTTGACGAGCAGTACTTC.

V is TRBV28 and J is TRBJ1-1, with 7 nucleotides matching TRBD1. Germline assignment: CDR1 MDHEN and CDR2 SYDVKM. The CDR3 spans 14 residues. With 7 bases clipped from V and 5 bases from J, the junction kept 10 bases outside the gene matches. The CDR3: CASNLGGGPTEAFF. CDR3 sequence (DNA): TGTGCCAGCAACTTAGGAGGGGGCCCAACTGAAGCTTTCTTT. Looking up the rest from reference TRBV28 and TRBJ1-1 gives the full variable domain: DVKVTQSSRYLVKRTGEKVFLECVQDMDHENMFWYRQDPGLGLRLIYFSYDVKMKEKGDIPEGYSVSREKKERFSLILESASTNQTSMYLCASNLGGGPTEAFFGQGTRLTVV.

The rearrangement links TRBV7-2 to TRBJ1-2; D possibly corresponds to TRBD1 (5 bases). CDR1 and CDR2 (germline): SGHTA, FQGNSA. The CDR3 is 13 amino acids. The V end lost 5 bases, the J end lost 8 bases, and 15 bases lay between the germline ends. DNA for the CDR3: TGTGCCAGCAGCCCCCGGGGGGGTCGCGGCTACACCTTC. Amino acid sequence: CASSPRGGRGYTF.

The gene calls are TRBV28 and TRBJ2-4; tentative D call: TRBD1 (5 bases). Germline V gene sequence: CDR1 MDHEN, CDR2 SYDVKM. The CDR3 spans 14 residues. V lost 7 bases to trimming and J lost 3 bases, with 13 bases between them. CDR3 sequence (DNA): TGTGCCAGCATACAGGACGCGGTCAAAAACATTCAGTACTTC. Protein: CASIQDAVKNIQYF.

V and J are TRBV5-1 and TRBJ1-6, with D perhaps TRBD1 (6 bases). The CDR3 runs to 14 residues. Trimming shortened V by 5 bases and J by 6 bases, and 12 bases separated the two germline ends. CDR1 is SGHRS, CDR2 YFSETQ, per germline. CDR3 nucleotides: TGCGCCAGCAGTCCTGGGGGGGCTAATTCACCCCTCCACTTT. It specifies CASSPGGANSPLHF.

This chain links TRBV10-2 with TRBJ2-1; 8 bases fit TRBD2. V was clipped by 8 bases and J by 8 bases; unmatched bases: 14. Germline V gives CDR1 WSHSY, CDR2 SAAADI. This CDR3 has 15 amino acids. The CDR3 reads CASRGGRSPSDEQFF. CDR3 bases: TGCGCCAGCCGGGGGGGTCGGAGCCCCAGTGATGAGCAGTTCTTC.

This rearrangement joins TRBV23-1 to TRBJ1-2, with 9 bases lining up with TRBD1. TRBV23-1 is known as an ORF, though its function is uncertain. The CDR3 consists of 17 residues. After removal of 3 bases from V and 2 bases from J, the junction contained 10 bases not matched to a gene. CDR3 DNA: TGCGCCAGCAGTCAGCGACCACAGGGGGCCTTGAACTATGGCTACACCTTC. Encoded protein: CASSQRPQGALNYGYTF.

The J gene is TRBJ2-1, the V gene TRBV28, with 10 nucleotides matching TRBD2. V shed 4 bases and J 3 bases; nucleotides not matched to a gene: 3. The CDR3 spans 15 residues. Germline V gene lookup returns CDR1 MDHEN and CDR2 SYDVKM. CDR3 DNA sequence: TGTGCCAGCAGTTCCCCTAGCGGGAGCTACAATGAGCAGTTCTTC. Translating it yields CASSSPSGSYNEQFF.

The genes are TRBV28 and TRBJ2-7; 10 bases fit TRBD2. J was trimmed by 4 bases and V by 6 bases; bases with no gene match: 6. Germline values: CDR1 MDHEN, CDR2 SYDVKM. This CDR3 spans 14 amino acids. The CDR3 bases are TGTGCCAGCAGGCTCACTAGCGGGGATTACGAGCAGTACTTC. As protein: CASRLTSGDYEQYF.

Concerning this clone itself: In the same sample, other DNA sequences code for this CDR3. The CDR3 nucleotides are TGTGCCAGCAGCCCGCGCATGCCGGGAGGAGATTCACCCCTCCACTTT. Protein: CASSPRMPGGDSPLHF. The chain links TRBV7-8 to TRBJ1-6; D uncertain. Germline CDR1 reads SGHVS; CDR2 reads FQNEAQ. Trimming left V 5 bases short and J 8 bases short, with 19 bases between. The length of the CDR3 is 16 residues.

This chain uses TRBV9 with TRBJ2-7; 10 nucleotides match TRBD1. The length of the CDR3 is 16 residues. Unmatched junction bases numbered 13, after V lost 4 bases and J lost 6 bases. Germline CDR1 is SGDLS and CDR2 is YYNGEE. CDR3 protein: CASSSGGGTGDGEQYF. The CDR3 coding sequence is TGTGCCAGCAGCTCCGGGGGGGGGACAGGGGACGGCGAGCAGTACTTC.

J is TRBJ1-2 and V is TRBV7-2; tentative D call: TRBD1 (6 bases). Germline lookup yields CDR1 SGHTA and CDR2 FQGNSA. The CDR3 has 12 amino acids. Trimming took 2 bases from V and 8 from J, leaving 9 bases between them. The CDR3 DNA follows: TGTGCCAGCAGCTTACAGGGGAGCGGCTACACCTTC. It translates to CASSLQGSGYTF.